This passage covers 22 T cell receptor beta chains from one sample sequenced in a study of T cell repertoires in cytomegalovirus infection. TCRdb re-analysed the reads in MiXCR, keeping a single row per CDR3 protein. Among some 940,000 distinct CDR3 sequences, around 32% were seen once, and the ten largest hold about an eighth. The antigens these receptors bind are not known. The specimen was cultured CD8+ T cells from PBMCs, collected from culture after CMV antigen stimulation. Source of these receptors: a human donor in good health (CMV status not recorded). Some clones in this sample may be carry-over from other donors' samples.

This clonotype has more than one count but fewer than ten. The V call is TRBV2, the J call TRBJ2-7; TRBD1 matches 11 bases. Germline V gives CDR1 SNHLY, CDR2 FYNNEI. With 8 bases clipped from V and 3 bases from J, the junction kept 6 bases outside the gene matches. The CDR3 runs to 14 residues. In DNA, the CDR3 is TGTGCCAGCCGGGGACAGGGGGGCCTCTACGAGCAGTACGTC. It specifies CASRGQGGLYEQYV.

This clonotype appeared a few times. The chain carries TRBV3-1 and TRBJ2-5, with D possibly being TRBD1 or TRBD2 (5 bases each). This CDR3 has 16 residues. Germline CDR1 and CDR2: LGHDT and YNNKEL (reference sequence). Trimming took 4 bases from V and 2 from J, leaving 17 bases between them. CDR3 sequence: CASSLGVQALQETQYF. CDR3 sequence (DNA): TGTGCCAGCAGCCTCGGGGTACAGGCATTACAAGAGACCCAGTACTTC.

This clonotype was counted ten times or more. The chain is built from TRBV27 and TRBJ1-1, with D possibly being TRBD1 (5 bases). Trimming removed 3 bases from V and 1 base from J, with 9 bases in between. Germline CDR1 and CDR2: MNHEY and SMNVEV (reference sequence). The CDR3 sequence is 14 residues long. The chain's CDR3 is CASSFGQGNTEAFF. DNA for the CDR3: TGTGCCAGCAGTTTCGGTCAGGGGAACACTGAAGCTTTCTTT.

This sequence joins TRBV7-6 and TRBJ2-5; TRBD1 matches 9 bases. The CDR3 has 15 amino acids. Germline assignment: CDR1 SGHVS and CDR2 FNYEAQ. J lost 4 bases, V lost 5 bases, and 8 bases had no gene match. The CDR3 here is CASSQIPGQGETQYF. In DNA form, the CDR3 reads TGTGCCAGCAGCCAAATCCCGGGACAGGGAGAGACCCAGTACTTC.

This clonotype occurred a few times. The V call is TRBV6-2 or TRBV6-3, the J call TRBJ1-1, with D uncertain. V lost 2 bases and J 1 base, leaving 8 bases between the germline ends. The germline V gene has CDR1 MNHEY and CDR2 SVGEGT. This CDR3 region has 14 residues. CDR3 protein: CASSYTDQNTEAFF. The CDR3 DNA follows: TGTGCCAGCAGTTACACGGACCAGAACACTGAAGCTTTCTTT.

This sequence joins TRBV7-9 and TRBJ2-3; possible D gene TRBD2, 5 bases. V gave up 5 bases and J gave up 0 bases, with 21 bases separating them. The germline gives CDR1 SEHNR, CDR2 FQNEAQ (reference sequence). This CDR3 spans 18 amino acids. The CDR3: CASSHYARSGDSTDTQYF. CDR3 bases: TGTGCCAGCAGCCATTACGCCCGCAGCGGCGATAGCACAGATACGCAGTATTTT.

This clonotype was seen only a few times. The chain recombines TRBV19 with TRBJ1-2, with TRBD1 matching 8 bases. The length of the CDR3 is 15 residues. Unmatched junction bases numbered 11, after V lost 9 bases and J lost 2 bases. The germline CDR1 and CDR2 sequences are LNHDA and SQIVND (reference sequence). For the CDR3, the DNA is TGTGCCAGCAGCGACCCGGGACAGGAGAACTATGGCTACACCTTC. Translation: CASSDPGQENYGYTF.

The chain links TRBV2 to TRBJ1-6; 7 nucleotides match TRBD1. This CDR3 spans 14 amino acids. The V gene's germline CDR1 is SNHLY and CDR2 FYNNEI. J gave up 5 bases and V 6 bases, and 4 bases lay outside the gene matches. CDR3 amino acids: CASREGADNSPLHF. DNA for the CDR3: TGTGCCAGCAGGGAGGGGGCGGATAATTCACCCCTCCACTTT. Drawing the rest from reference TRBV2 and TRBJ1-6, the complete variable domain is EPEVTQTPSHQVTQMGQEVILRCVPISNHLYFYWYRQILGQKVEFLVSFYNNEISEKSEIFDDQFSVERPDGSNFTLKIRSTKLEDSAMYFCASREGADNSPLHFGNGTRLTVT.

This clonotype has a handful of counts. The chain has TRBV7-9 and TRBJ2-1; D ambiguous. The CDR3 runs to 16 residues. V was pared by 1 base and J by 8 bases, with 18 bases between. The germline gives CDR1 SEHNR, CDR2 FQNEAQ (reference sequence). The CDR3 DNA sequence: TGTGCCAGCAGCTTAGAGGCTGCCAAAGCAGGCTATGAGCAGTTCTTC. It yields the protein CASSLEAAKAGYEQFF.

At least ten counts were recorded for this clonotype. The J gene is TRBJ1-5, the V gene TRBV7-8; D unclear. Per the germline V gene, CDR1 is SGHVS and CDR2 is FQNEAQ. The CDR3 has 14 amino acids. V lost 2 bases to trimming and J lost 6 bases, with 11 bases between them. DNA of the CDR3: TGTGCCAGCAGCTTAACGGGGTCGGGTCAGCCCCAGCATTTT. Protein: CASSLTGSGQPQHF.

This clonotype was observed a few times. The gene calls are TRBV7-9 and TRBJ1-3; D perhaps matches TRBD1 (5 bases). CDR1 is SEHNR and CDR2 is FQNEAQ in the germline V gene (reference sequence). V gave up 5 bases and J gave up 0 bases, with 17 bases separating them. This CDR3 contains 17 residues. CDR3 sequence reads: CASSPDPGTSSGNTIYF. The CDR3 region has the DNA TGTGCCAGCAGCCCCGATCCCGGGACCAGCTCTGGAAACACCATATATTTT.

This clonotype has just a few counts. The chain joins TRBV27 to TRBJ2-1, with 11 bases that match TRBD1. Germline trimming cut 6 bases from V and 9 bases from J; bases unmatched to any gene: 4. The CDR3 runs to 13 residues. Germline V gene lookup returns CDR1 MNHEY and CDR2 SMNVEV (reference sequence). CDR3 coding DNA: TGTGCCAGCAGCAGGACAGGGGGCTCTGAGCAGTTCTTC. Amino acids: CASSRTGGSEQFF.

This clonotype was picked up many times. DNA for the CDR3: TGTGCCAGCAGCGTAGGGGCAGGGGGAACCTACGAGCAGTACTTC. Protein product: CASSVGAGGTYEQYF. This sequence joins TRBV7-8 and TRBJ2-7; 7 bases line up with TRBD1. Germline assignment: CDR1 SGHVS and CDR2 FQNEAQ. With V trimmed by 5 bases and J by 2 bases, 9 bases remained unmatched. CDR3 length: 15 amino acids.

The DNA for the CDR3 is TGTGCCAGCAGCCCGGTGGCGAACACCGGGGAGCTGTTTTTT. The encoded protein is CASSPVANTGELFF. This chain connects TRBV5-6 to TRBJ2-2; no firm D call. Germline CDR1 SGHDT, CDR2 YYEEEE. The CDR3 has 14 residues. Trimming removed 4 bases at V and 0 bases at J, with 7 bases between.

The genes are TRBV27 and TRBJ2-1; D is perhaps TRBD1 (6 bases). V lost 9 bases to trimming and J lost 1 base, with 10 bases between them. CDR3 size: 13 residues. Germline V lookup: CDR1 MNHEY, CDR2 SMNVEV (reference sequence). The CDR3 protein is CASGQYSYNEQFF. The CDR3, as DNA: TGTGCCAGTGGACAGTATTCCTACAATGAGCAGTTCTTC.

This clonotype was seen a few times. The J gene is TRBJ2-7, the V gene TRBV7-9; 7 bases are a match to TRBD2. Per the germline V gene, CDR1 is SEHNR and CDR2 is FQNEAQ (reference sequence). CDR3 length: 14 residues. The ends lost 6 bases at V and 3 bases at J; junction bases unmatched: 8. The CDR3 is CASSPYGTNYEQYF. The CDR3 bases are TGTGCCAGCAGTCCTTACGGGACTAACTACGAGCAGTACTTC. Full variable domain (missing parts from reference TRBV7-9 and TRBJ2-7): DTGVSQNPRHKITKRGQNVTFRCDPISEHNRLYWYRQTLGQGPEFLTYFQNEAQLEKSRLLSDRFSAERPKGSFSTLEIQRTEQGDSAMYLCASSPYGTNYEQYFGPGTRLTVT.

The chain carries TRBV6-2 or TRBV6-3 and TRBJ1-1; D possibly corresponds to TRBD1 (6 bases). Looked up from germline, CDR1 is MNHEY and CDR2 is SVGEGT. The CDR3 runs 14 residues. The V gene lost 6 bases and the J gene lost 2 bases, with 13 bases spanning the gap. CDR3 region: CASSVDSSNTEAFF. For the CDR3, the DNA is TGTGCCAGCAGCGTGGACAGTTCAAACACTGAAGCTTTCTTT.

The gene calls are TRBV24-1 and TRBJ2-5; no reliable D call. Between the trimmed V and J ends, which lost 5 bases and 0 bases, there was a span of 9 bases. Per the germline V gene, CDR1 is KGHDR and CDR2 is SFDVKD. The CDR3 covers 14 residues. CDR3 in amino acids: CATSASKYQETQYF. The CDR3 bases are TGTGCCACCAGTGCTTCAAAGTACCAAGAGACCCAGTACTTC.

The CDR3 DNA reads TGTGCCACATCTACCCTAGCGTTTGTCAATGAGCAGTTCTTC. This encodes CATSTLAFVNEQFF. V and J are TRBV2 and TRBJ2-1; D is perhaps TRBD2 (6 bases). The germline CDR1 and CDR2 sequences are SNHLY and FYNNEI. Trimming stripped 10 bases from V and 6 bases from J, with 19 bases between. The CDR3 spans 14 residues.

This clonotype came up a few times. The chain is built from TRBV2 and TRBJ2-7; 7 bases are shared with TRBD1. V shed 4 bases, J shed 7 bases, and the junction held 13 bases outside the gene matches. This CDR3 comprises 15 residues. Germline CDR1 and CDR2: SNHLY and FYNNEI. Here the CDR3 DNA reads TGTGCCAGCAGTGCCCCCGGGACAGTCGTCTCGGAGCAGTACGTC. It is translated as CASSAPGTVVSEQYV.

This clonotype was counted ten times or more. The CDR3 DNA is TGTGCCAGCAGCTTAGTTCAGGGTAGGGAGATCGATGGCTACACCTTC. This encodes CASSLVQGREIDGYTF. This chain uses TRBV7-2 with TRBJ1-2; D may be TRBD1 (5 bases). CDR3 length: 16 residues. V was trimmed by 1 base and J by 6 bases, leaving 18 bases between them. The germline V gene encodes CDR1 SGHTA and CDR2 FQGNSA.

This clonotype was found many times. CDR3 bases: TGTGCCAGCAGCCCAACAACCTTACCAGGACATAATTCACCCCTCCACTTT. Amino acid sequence: CASSPTTLPGHNSPLHF. This chain connects TRBV7-2 to TRBJ1-6; D gene unclear. The V and J ends lost 5 bases and 5 bases respectively, with 19 bases between them. CDR1 is SGHTA and CDR2 is FQGNSA in the germline V gene. The CDR3 sequence is 17 residues long.